This T cell receptor beta chain was recovered during a study of blood T cell repertoires in COVID-19. Background on the study: Whether acute or convalescent, the COVID-19 samples came from the United States, Italy and Spain. T cells, B-cell-depleted T cells, or PBMCs provided the cDNA or gDNA that served as material.

Trimming removed 7 bases from V and 5 bases from J, with 20 bases in between. Germline loops: CDR1 LNHDA, CDR2 SQIVND (reference sequence). The CDR3 covers 15 residues. In the original analysis: Amplification from reference gene primers served as the basis for estimated nucleated cell counts. This table comes from immunoSEQ multiplex PCR, and its TCRdb copy is limited to in-frame clones, with some not included. V, J and clone size were drawn from that table, and D and trimming were deduced from the DNA. The sample consists of 250,000 to 350,000 clones, 85% to 90% of them appearing once. Donors were grouped by their self-reported clinical history.

Sample: PBMCs or T cells enriched from blood (not recorded which). The chain carries TRBV19 and TRBJ2-5, with a possible D match to TRBD2 (6 bases). The receptor was derived from a young woman who had recovered from COVID-19. CDR3 DNA: TGTGCCAGTACCCGTTTTGGGGGGAGCCGGGAGACCCAGTACTTC. Translation: CASTRFGGSRETQYF.